The sequence of this T cell receptor beta chain was determined in a study of blood T cell repertoires in COVID-19. Assay: immunoSEQ multiplex PCR; the TCRdb copy retains only in-frame clones and omits some. In the table there are hundreds of thousands of clones, about 89% of which are singletons. In germline, CDR1 is MGHRA, CDR2 YSYEKL. The CDR3 runs to 18 residues. J was trimmed by 4 bases and V by 3 bases; bases with no gene match: 17. The genes are TRBV4-1 and TRBJ1-2; 7 nucleotides match TRBD1. The sample taken for sequencing was PBMCs or T cells enriched from blood (not recorded which). The clonotype was recovered from a woman aged 25-40 years who had recovered from COVID-19. The CDR3 region has the DNA TGCGCCAGCAGCCATCTAGCGGGGGAAGGGGGCGGAATCTATGGCTACACCTTC. Encoded protein: CASSHLAGEGGGIYGYTF.